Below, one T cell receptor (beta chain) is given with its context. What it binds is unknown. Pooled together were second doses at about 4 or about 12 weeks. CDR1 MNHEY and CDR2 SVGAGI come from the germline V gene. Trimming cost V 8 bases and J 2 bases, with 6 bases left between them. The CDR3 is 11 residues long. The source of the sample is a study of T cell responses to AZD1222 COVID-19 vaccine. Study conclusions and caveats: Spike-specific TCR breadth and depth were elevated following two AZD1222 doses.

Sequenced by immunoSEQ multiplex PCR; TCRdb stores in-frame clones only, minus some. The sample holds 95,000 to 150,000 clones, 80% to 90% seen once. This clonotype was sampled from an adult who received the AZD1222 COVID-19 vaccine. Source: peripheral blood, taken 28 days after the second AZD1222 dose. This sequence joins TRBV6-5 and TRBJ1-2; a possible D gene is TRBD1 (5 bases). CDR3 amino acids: CASGGNYGYTF. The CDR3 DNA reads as TGTGCCAGCGGGGGGAACTATGGCTACACCTTC.